Sequencing of this T cell receptor beta chain was carried out in a study of blood T cells in healthy people across ages. Every sample had a minimum of 6 million PBMCs isolated. Next came a second PCR, run for about 6 to 12 cycles, which used a sample-barcoded 5' primer along with a J-beta primer mix. TCRdb reprocessed the 5' RACE reads with MiXCR, giving one entry per CDR3 protein. This sample has hundreds of thousands of distinct CDR3 sequences, with roughly two fifths found just once. Trimming removed 6 bases from V and 2 bases from J, with 12 bases in between. CDR3 length: 14 amino acids. This clonotype was seen at least ten times.

Specimen: blood. The chain employs TRBV12-3 or TRBV12-4 and TRBJ2-3, with D maybe TRBD1 (7 bases). The TCR sequence derives from a man older than 75 in good health. The CDR3 here is CASSRGTVTDTQYF. The CDR3 nucleotides are TGTGCCAGCAGCCGCGGGACAGTCACAGATACGCAGTATTTT.